This T cell receptor beta chain was sequenced in a study of blood T cell repertoires in COVID-19 (dated by TCRdb to the early 2020s). Regarding the complete study: The collaborator samples originated in the United States, Italy and Spain and spanned the acute and convalescent phases of COVID-19. The prospective study material was composed of cDNA or gDNA derived from T cells, B-cell-depleted T cells, or PBMCs. Deeply sampled blood TCRbeta repertoires from subjects exposed to, actively infected with, or recovered from COVID-19 were included in the dataset. The repertoires were made available in a free public database intended to serve as a resource for research on the immune response to SARS-CoV-2. The samples were drawn from the first 160 participants of the ongoing ImmuneRACE study and from under 1,500 subjects provided by 6 global collaborators. Sample metadata almost always included a de-identified subject ID, COVID-19 status, age in years and sex. Where available, HLA class I and class II types were obtained from metadata supplied by the sample provider rather than from assay-based typing.

TCRbeta CDR3 regions were amplified from genomic DNA using the immunoSEQ Assay, a bias-controlled multiplex PCR. As for the original processing: Within the assay, amplification of reference gene primers was used to estimate how many nucleated cells each sample contained. Sequence reads were collapsed and filtered to measure the absolute abundance of every unique TCRbeta CDR3 rearrangement. For each sample, productive Simpson clonality was calculated as the square root of Simpson's diversity index across productive rearrangements. Entries here come from immuneACCESS through TCRdb and include only in-frame sequences with V and J called. Some clones fail to appear in such tables; in the studies checked, an unresolved V gene covers under half of the shortfall, and the cause of the remainder is unknown. That table is the source of V, J and clone size, and D and trimming were worked out from the DNA. This sample is represented by approximately 240,000 clones; 83% of them were singletons. The top ten clones comprise about 1.3% of the sample.

On this clone itself: Its antigen is not yet known. No per-base quality is available; no much larger clone lies one base away.

Summary of the overall study and its limitations: Clinical and demographic metadata were provided uncurated, with the amount varying by source and participant.

One collaborating source in Seattle enrolled patients during active infection and followed them longitudinally through the course of disease. Collaborating institutions collected whole blood in K2EDTA tubes following their own protocols. For TCRbeta analysis, collaborator samples were shipped as frozen whole blood, as isolated PBMCs, or as DNA extracted from either sample type. There are 16 amino acids in the CDR3, from cysteine to phenylalanine inclusive. The read is trimmed to its CDR3 DNA, 48 bases read in frame from base 1. Deletion took 1 base off V and 0 bases off J, with a span of 9 bases between the germline ends. Taken from the germline V gene (reference sequence), the CDR1 and CDR2 loops are LGHDT and YNNKEL.

The chain employs TRBV3-1 (or the pseudogene TRBV3-2) and TRBJ1-4; there is no confident call for the D gene. What was sequenced was peripheral blood. The TCR comes from a woman in her thirties with COVID-19, enrolled during active disease. Read as DNA, the sequence is TGTGCCAGCAGCCAAGTAGTTCGGGCAACTAATGAAAAACTGTTTTTT. The resulting protein is CASSQVVRATNEKLFF.